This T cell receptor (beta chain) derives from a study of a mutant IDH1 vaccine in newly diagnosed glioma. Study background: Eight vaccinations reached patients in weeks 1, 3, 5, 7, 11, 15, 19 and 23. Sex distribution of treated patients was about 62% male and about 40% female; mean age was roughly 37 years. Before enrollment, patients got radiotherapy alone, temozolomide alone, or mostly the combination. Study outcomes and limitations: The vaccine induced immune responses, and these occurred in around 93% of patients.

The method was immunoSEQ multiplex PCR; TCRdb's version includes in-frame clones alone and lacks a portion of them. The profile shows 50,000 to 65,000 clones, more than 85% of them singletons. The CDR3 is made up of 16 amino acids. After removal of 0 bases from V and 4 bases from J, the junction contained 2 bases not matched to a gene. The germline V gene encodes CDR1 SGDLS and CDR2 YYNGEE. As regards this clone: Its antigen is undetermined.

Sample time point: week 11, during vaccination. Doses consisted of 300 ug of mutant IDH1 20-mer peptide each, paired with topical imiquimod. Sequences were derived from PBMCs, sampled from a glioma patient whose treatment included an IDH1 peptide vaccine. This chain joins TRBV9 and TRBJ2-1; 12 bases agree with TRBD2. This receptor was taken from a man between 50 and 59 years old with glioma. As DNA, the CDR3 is TGTGCCAGCAGCGTAGTTCTAGCGGGGGGGTACAATGAGCAGTTCTTC. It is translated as CASSVVLAGGYNEQFF.